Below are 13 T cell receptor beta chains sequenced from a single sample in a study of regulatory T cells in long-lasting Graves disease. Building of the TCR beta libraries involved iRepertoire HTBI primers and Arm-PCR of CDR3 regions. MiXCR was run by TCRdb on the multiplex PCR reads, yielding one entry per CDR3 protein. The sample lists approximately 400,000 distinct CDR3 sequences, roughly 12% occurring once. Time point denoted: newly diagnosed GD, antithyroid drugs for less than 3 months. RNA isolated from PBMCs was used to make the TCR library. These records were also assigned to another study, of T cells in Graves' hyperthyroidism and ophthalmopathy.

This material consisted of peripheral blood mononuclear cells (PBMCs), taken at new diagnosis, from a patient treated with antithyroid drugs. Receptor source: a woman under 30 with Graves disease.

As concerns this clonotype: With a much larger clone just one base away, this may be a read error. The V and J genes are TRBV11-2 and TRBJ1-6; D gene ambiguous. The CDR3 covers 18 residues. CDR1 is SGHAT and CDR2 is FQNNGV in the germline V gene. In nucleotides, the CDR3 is TGTGCCGGCAGCTTTATAGGCCGCGAAAGCTCCTATAATTCACCCCTCCACTTT. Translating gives CAGSFIGRESSYNSPLHF.

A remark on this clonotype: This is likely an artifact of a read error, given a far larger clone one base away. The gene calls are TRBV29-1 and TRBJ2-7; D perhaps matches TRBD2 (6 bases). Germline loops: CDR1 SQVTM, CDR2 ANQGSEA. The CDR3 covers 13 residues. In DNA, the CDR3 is TGCAGTGCTAGGCGGGGCGGGGTTCCCGAGCAGTACTTC. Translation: CSARRGGVPEQYF.

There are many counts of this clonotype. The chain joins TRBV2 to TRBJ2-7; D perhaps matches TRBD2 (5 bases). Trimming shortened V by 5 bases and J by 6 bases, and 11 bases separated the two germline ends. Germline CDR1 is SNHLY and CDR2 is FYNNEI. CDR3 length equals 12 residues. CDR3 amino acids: CASSFQRVEQYV. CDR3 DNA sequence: TGTGCCAGCAGTTTTCAGAGGGTCGAGCAGTACGTC.

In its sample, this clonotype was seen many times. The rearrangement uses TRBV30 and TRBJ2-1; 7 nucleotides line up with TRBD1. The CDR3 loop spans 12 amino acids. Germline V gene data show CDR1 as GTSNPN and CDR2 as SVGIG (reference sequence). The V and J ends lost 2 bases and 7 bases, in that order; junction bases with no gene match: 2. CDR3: CAWSTGVNEQFF. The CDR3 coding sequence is TGTGCCTGGAGTACAGGGGTGAATGAGCAGTTCTTC.

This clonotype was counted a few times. Here the CDR3 reads CASSQDNQAAYSGANVLTF. The CDR3 coding sequence is TGCGCCAGCAGCCAAGATAATCAGGCAGCGTACTCTGGGGCCAACGTCCTGACTTTC. The rearrangement uses TRBV4-3 and TRBJ2-6; D not certain. V gave up 0 bases and J gave up 0 bases, with 15 bases separating them. Germline CDR1 reads LGHNA; CDR2 reads YSLEER. This CDR3 region has 19 residues.

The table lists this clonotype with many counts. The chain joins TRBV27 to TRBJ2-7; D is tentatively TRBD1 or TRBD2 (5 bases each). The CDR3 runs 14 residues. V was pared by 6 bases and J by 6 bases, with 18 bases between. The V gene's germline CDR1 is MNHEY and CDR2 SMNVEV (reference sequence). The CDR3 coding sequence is TGTGCCAGCAGCCTAGATATTACTGGGGGCGAGCAGTACTTC. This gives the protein CASSLDITGGEQYF.

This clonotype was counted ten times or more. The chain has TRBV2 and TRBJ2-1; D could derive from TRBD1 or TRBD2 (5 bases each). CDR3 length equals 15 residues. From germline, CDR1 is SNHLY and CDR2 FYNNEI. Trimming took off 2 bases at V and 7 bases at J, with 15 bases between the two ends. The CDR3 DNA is TGTGCCAGCAGTGAACGAACAGGCCAGCGGAATGAGCAGTTCTTC. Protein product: CASSERTGQRNEQFF. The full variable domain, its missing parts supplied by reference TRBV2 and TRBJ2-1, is EPEVTQTPSHQVTQMGQEVILRCVPISNHLYFYWYRQILGQKVEFLVSFYNNEISEKSEIFDDQFSVERPDGSNFTLKIRSTKLEDSAMYFCASSERTGQRNEQFFGPGTRLTVL.

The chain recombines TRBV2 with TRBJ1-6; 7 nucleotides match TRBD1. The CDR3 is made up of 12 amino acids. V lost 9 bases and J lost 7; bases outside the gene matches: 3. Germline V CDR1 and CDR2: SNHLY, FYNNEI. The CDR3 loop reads CARGQENSPLHF. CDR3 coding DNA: TGTGCCAGAGGACAGGAGAATTCACCCCTCCACTTT.

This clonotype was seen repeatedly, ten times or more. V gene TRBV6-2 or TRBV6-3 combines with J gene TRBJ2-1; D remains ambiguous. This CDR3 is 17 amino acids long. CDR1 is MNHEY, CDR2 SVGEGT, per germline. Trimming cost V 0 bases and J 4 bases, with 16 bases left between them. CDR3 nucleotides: TGTGCCAGCAGTTACTCGATCGTCAGAGTCTATTACAATGAGCAGTTCTTC. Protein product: CASSYSIVRVYYNEQFF.

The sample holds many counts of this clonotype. CDR3 bases: TGTGCCAGCAGTATCGGCCCCCCAAGGGGAAACATTCAGTACTTC. Translation: CASSIGPPRGNIQYF. The rearrangement joins TRBV27 to TRBJ2-4, with D possibly matching TRBD1 (5 bases). V shed 5 bases and J shed 6 bases, with 17 bases lying between them. The CDR3 has 15 amino acids. Germline lookup yields CDR1 MNHEY and CDR2 SMNVEV (reference sequence).

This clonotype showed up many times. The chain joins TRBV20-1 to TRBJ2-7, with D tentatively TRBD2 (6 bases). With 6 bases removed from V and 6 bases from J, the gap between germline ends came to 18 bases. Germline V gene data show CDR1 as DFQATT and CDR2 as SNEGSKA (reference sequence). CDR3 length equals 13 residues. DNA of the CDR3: TGCAGTGCCCCGACTAGAAACTCAGTCGAGCAGTACTTC. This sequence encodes CSAPTRNSVEQYF.

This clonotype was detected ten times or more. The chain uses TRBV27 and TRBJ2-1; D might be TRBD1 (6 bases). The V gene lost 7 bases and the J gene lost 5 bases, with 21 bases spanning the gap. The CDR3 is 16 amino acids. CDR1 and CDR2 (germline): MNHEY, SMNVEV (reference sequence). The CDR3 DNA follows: TGTGCCAGCACCTCCTTACAGGGCCTGATAAACAATGAGCAGTTCTTC. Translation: CASTSLQGLINNEQFF.

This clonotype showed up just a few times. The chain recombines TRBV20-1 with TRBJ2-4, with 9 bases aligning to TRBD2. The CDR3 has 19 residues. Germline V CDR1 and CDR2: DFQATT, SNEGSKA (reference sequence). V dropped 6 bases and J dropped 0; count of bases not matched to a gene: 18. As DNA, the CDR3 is TGCAGTGCCCTCCGACTAGCGGTACGACAACCAATAGCCAAAAACATTCAGTACTTC. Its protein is CSALRLAVRQPIAKNIQYF.